This T cell receptor beta chain was recovered during a study of T cell responses to AZD1222 COVID-19 vaccine (dated by TCRdb to the early 2020s). The study in broad terms: AZD1222 recipients given second doses at about 4 weeks or at about 12 weeks were pooled, since spike-specific TCR depth and breadth were not found to differ between the two schedules. A total of 230 to 250 trial participants underwent TCR sequencing, of whom about 210 received two doses of AZD1222 and some 25 received two doses of the MenACWY control vaccine. Trial participants were enrolled by age into subgroups of 18-55, 56-69 and 70-plus years, and around 150, 29 and 61 TCR-sequenced participants, respectively, were included in these subgroups. General findings and caveats noted by the study authors: After two AZD1222 doses, spike-specific TCR breadth and depth were significantly higher than at day 0 and than in MenACWY recipients. Only five or six AZD1222 recipients were SARS-CoV-2 seropositive at baseline, limiting conclusions about previously exposed vaccinees. In the small 56-69-year group, the increase in depth fell short of significance, most likely because of low power. No day 14 peak-response samples were available, so repertoires were characterized only after the peak T cell response. Participants were mostly white British, with more females than males. The authors suggested clonal diversity may have been underestimated. The vaccine-associated CD4 TCRs covered the entire spike protein, and the dominant responses fell in regions 160-218 and 743-854. Nearly half of unique spike-specific TCRs reportedly recognized epitopes outside regions mutated in the B.1.351 and B.1.1.7 variants.

The germline V gene specifies SNHLY as CDR1 and FYNNEI as CDR2. V is pared back by 6 bases and J by 2 bases, with 16 bases lying between the germline termini. The CDR3 sequence holds 15 residues, the cysteine and phenylalanine included. Just CDR3 DNA is preserved here, 45 bases in frame from base 1. What this sample's time point label stands for: baseline before first vaccination. Vaccinee samples came from UK trials COV001 and COV002, including a single-blind randomized controlled phase 2/3 trial of AZD1222 (ChAdOx1 nCoV-19) in healthy adults. For TCRbeta chain sequencing, PBMC samples were collected from trial participants at day 0 and at day 28 after the second dose. The CDR3 regions of human TCRbeta chains were subjected to immunosequencing. Concerning the study's data processing: Repertoire TCRs were matched against a reference library of SARS-CoV-2-specific TCRs generated with the MIRA antigen-specificity platform. Breadth was defined as the fraction of unique TCRs that were SARS-CoV-2-associated, and depth was defined as the fraction of total T cells that were SARS-CoV-2-associated. Each spike-specific TCR was assigned to its reactive spike region and to a CD4 or CD8 class using the MIRA data. Log10-transformed breadth and depth values were compared by one-way ANOVA with Sidak's multiple comparisons tests. TCRdb stores this immuneACCESS table with in-frame sequences only. Part of the clones is absent; in the studies checked, under half of the shortfall reflects unresolved V genes, and no reason is known for the rest. V, J and clone size were drawn from that table, and D and trimming were deduced from the DNA. A total of tens of thousands of clones appear in this sample, 80% of them only once. The top ten clones comprise about 12% of the sample.

As concerns this clone: Its cognate antigen has yet to be identified. The record has no base qualities; no much larger clone is one base away.

The TCR sequence derives from an adult in good health. Specimen: peripheral blood, collected on day 0 of AZD1222 vaccination. The chain uses TRBV2 and TRBJ1-1; the D gene cannot be resolved reliably. CDR3 protein: CASRVLGSTNTEAFF. In nucleotides, the sequence is TGTGCCAGCAGGGTCCTAGGGTCAACTAACACTGAAGCTTTCTTT.